The 19 T cell receptor beta chains below all came from one sample that was sequenced in a study of T-cell reconstitution after alpha-beta-depleted transplantation in children. A TCRbeta library incorporating unique molecular identifiers was prepared. From the PCR reads, TCRdb called clonotypes with MiXCR, one entry per CDR3 protein. Found here are a few hundred thousand distinct CDR3 sequences, about a tenth of them singletons; the top ten hold approximately 5%. This sample comprised PBMCs from the stem cell graft donor, obtained from the stem cell graft. Receptor source: a human donor who donated a stem cell graft to a child with acute myeloid leukemia.

This clonotype turned up a few times. This sequence joins TRBV25-1 and TRBJ2-5; 13 bases match TRBD2. The CDR3 spans 16 residues. Germline assignment: CDR1 MGHDK and CDR2 SYGVNS. J gave up 4 bases and V 6 bases, and 8 bases lay outside the gene matches. The CDR3 spells CASRATSGRARETQYF. The CDR3 DNA is TGTGCCAGCAGGGCTACTAGCGGGAGGGCCCGAGAGACCCAGTACTTC.

This clonotype was observed a handful of times. The chain is built from TRBV7-8 and TRBJ2-2, with 7 bases identical to TRBD2. Trimming at V came to 5 bases and at J to 3 bases, leaving 6 bases not matched to a gene. The CDR3 contains 15 residues. Per the germline V gene, CDR1 is SGHVS and CDR2 is FQNEAQ. The DNA of the CDR3 is TGTGCCAGCAGCCCCACTAGCGCCTACACCGGGGAGCTGTTTTTT. It translates to CASSPTSAYTGELFF. Supplemented by reference TRBV7-8 and TRBJ2-2, the full variable domain reads GAGVSQSPRYKVAKRGQDVALRCDPISGHVSLFWYQQALGQGPEFLTYFQNEAQLDKSGLPSDRFFAERPEGSVSTLKIQRTQQEDSAVYLCASSPTSAYTGELFFGEGSRLTVL.

This clonotype came up a few times. The chain recombines TRBV6-6 with TRBJ2-1; 7 bases are a match to TRBD2. V shed 4 bases, J shed 9 bases, and the junction held 3 bases outside the gene matches. The CDR3 totals 12 residues. The germline gives CDR1 MNHNY, CDR2 SVGAGI (reference sequence). Written as DNA, the CDR3 is TGTGCCAGCAGTTCCGCGGGAGTTGAGCAGTTCTTC. This translates into CASSSAGVEQFF.

This clonotype was counted between two and nine times. The rearrangement links TRBV20-1 to TRBJ2-3; D not certain. This CDR3 spans 15 amino acids. V was pared by 5 bases and J by 0 bases, with 15 bases between. The germline V gene has CDR1 DFQATT and CDR2 SNEGSKA (reference sequence). CDR3 loop: CSAADPQTSTDTQYF. In DNA, the CDR3 is TGCAGTGCTGCCGACCCACAGACTAGCACAGATACGCAGTATTTT.

This clonotype was observed a handful of times. CDR3 sequence: CASSLWQGALGYTF. CDR3 DNA: TGTGCCAGCAGCTTATGGCAGGGGGCGCTTGGCTACACCTTC. The gene calls are TRBV7-2 and TRBJ1-2; 8 bases map to TRBD1. The CDR3 consists of 14 residues. The junction had 6 bases not matched to a gene; V was cut back by 2 bases and J by 7 bases. Germline CDR1 is SGHTA and CDR2 is FQGNSA.

The genes are TRBV5-1 and TRBJ2-1, with TRBD2 matching over 10 bases. Germline CDR1 and CDR2: SGHRS and YFSETQ. The CDR3 extends over 16 amino acids. With V trimmed by 0 bases and J by 7 bases, 7 bases remained unmatched. The CDR3 sequence is CASSLGAGGPLNEQFF. In DNA form, the CDR3 reads TGCGCCAGCAGCTTGGGAGCGGGGGGGCCTTTGAATGAGCAGTTCTTC.

This clonotype was observed a few times. This chain joins TRBV27 and TRBJ2-7; the match to TRBD2 covers 11 bases. The trim removed 5 bases at V and 6 bases at J, leaving 6 bases unmatched. Germline V gene sequence: CDR1 MNHEY, CDR2 SMNVEV (reference sequence). The CDR3 extends over 14 amino acids. The CDR3 coding sequence is TGTGCCAGCAGTCCCACTAGCGGGAGAGGCGAGCAGTACTTC. Its translation: CASSPTSGRGEQYF.

Details on this clonotype: A read error may produce the germline difference seen at one junction end. The V gene is TRBV27, the J gene TRBJ2-5, with D possibly TRBD1 on 6 matching bases. This CDR3 has 14 amino acids. The V gene's germline CDR1 is MNHEY and CDR2 SMNVEV (reference sequence). Written as DNA, the CDR3 is TGTGCCAGCAGTTTTCGCAGGGGTGAAGAGACCCATTACTTC. Translation gives CASSFRRGEETHYF.

J is TRBJ2-6 and V is TRBV10-3, with D possibly TRBD1 on 6 matching bases. V lost 6 bases and J lost 2, with 8 bases in between. Germline CDR1 ENHRY, CDR2 SYGVKD. The CDR3 contains 14 residues. The CDR3: CAIRGQAGANVLTF. As DNA, the CDR3 is TGTGCCATCAGGGGACAAGCTGGGGCCAACGTCCTGACTTTC.

The rearrangement joins TRBV2 to TRBJ2-1, with 14 bases lining up with TRBD2. Germline values: CDR1 SNHLY, CDR2 FYNNEI. Losses at the gene ends were 6 bases for V and 0 bases for J; bases not matched to a gene: 10. The CDR3 length is 19 residues. CDR3 DNA: TGTGCCAGCAGCCCCACGGGACTAGCGGGGGTGCTCTCCTACAATGAGCAGTTCTTC. Its translation is CASSPTGLAGVLSYNEQFF. The full variable domain, completed using reference TRBV2 and TRBJ2-1, is EPEVTQTPSHQVTQMGQEVILRCVPISNHLYFYWYRQILGQKVEFLVSFYNNEISEKSEIFDDQFSVERPDGSNFTLKIRSTKLEDSAMYFCASSPTGLAGVLSYNEQFFGPGTRLTVL.

In its sample, this clonotype was seen a few times. This chain links TRBV4-2 with TRBJ2-5; D may correspond to TRBD1 or TRBD2 (5 bases each). Deletions cut 0 bases from V and 7 bases from J, with 15 bases between. CDR1 and CDR2 from the germline V gene are LGHNA and YNFKEQ. The CDR3 extends over 15 amino acids. The DNA of the CDR3 is TGTGCCAGCAGCCAAGAAAGGGGCCCGGGGTGGACCCAGTACTTC. This encodes CASSQERGPGWTQYF.

This clonotype was observed a few times. This chain uses TRBV15 with TRBJ2-1; possibly TRBD1 for D (5 bases). Trimming cost V 0 bases and J 8 bases, with 17 bases left between them. The CDR3 is 16 residues long. Germline loops: CDR1 LNHNV, CDR2 YYDKDF (reference sequence). The CDR3 protein is CATSRDEVGQGDEQFF. DNA of the CDR3: TGTGCCACCAGCAGAGATGAAGTAGGTCAGGGCGATGAGCAGTTCTTC.

The table lists this clonotype with many counts. V is TRBV29-1 and J is TRBJ2-3, with D possibly matching TRBD1 (6 bases). The CDR3 is 13 amino acids. The V gene's germline CDR1 is SQVTM and CDR2 ANQGSEA. CDR3 protein: CVEGAGVTDTQYF. CDR3 sequence (DNA): TGCGTTGAAGGGGCAGGGGTCACAGATACGCAGTATTTT.

The J gene is TRBJ2-5, the V gene TRBV10-2; 13 nucleotides agree with TRBD2. Germline V CDR1 and CDR2: WSHSY, SAAADI. The CDR3 totals 13 residues. After removal of 10 bases from V and 3 bases from J, the junction contained 2 bases not matched to a gene. CDR3 residues: CATGLAGEETQYF. DNA for the CDR3: TGCGCCACCGGACTAGCGGGGGAAGAGACCCAGTACTTC.

This clonotype was picked up a small number of times. This sequence joins TRBV15 and TRBJ1-1; 7 bases are shared with TRBD1. Trimming at V came to 0 bases and at J to 6 bases, leaving 4 bases not matched to a gene. The CDR3 is made up of 14 amino acids. CDR1 and CDR2 from the germline V gene are LNHNV and YYDKDF (reference sequence). For the CDR3, the DNA is TGTGCCACCAGCAGAGATAGGGGGCTAGCTGAAGCTTTCTTT. Translated, it gives CATSRDRGLAEAFF.

This clonotype was seen only a few times. The chain has TRBV20-1 and TRBJ1-2; perhaps TRBD1 as D (5 bases). Germline V gives CDR1 DFQATT, CDR2 SNEGSKA (reference sequence). V was cut by 3 bases and J by 6 bases, with 11 bases left in between. The CDR3 spans 12 residues. CDR3: CSASEQVHGYTF. CDR3 DNA sequence: TGCAGTGCTAGTGAACAGGTACATGGCTACACCTTC.

This chain links TRBV3-1 with TRBJ2-7, with 7 nucleotides matching TRBD1. Germline trimming cut 1 base from V and 5 bases from J; bases unmatched to any gene: 14. CDR3 length: 17 residues. Germline V gene sequence: CDR1 LGHDT, CDR2 YNNKEL (reference sequence). The CDR3 coding sequence is TGTGCCAGCAGCCAAGCACTCTCCGGGACAGCGTACCACGAGCAGTACTTC. It is translated as CASSQALSGTAYHEQYF.

The genes are TRBV27 and TRBJ1-1; D may be TRBD1 (6 bases). Germline CDR1 reads MNHEY; CDR2 reads SMNVEV (reference sequence). Trimming left V 8 bases short and J 1 base short, with 17 bases between. This CDR3 contains 15 residues. CDR3 residues: CASANSGTSNTEAFF. CDR3 bases: TGTGCCAGCGCAAATTCCGGGACATCGAACACTGAAGCTTTCTTT.

This clonotype was seen many times. V gene TRBV7-9 combines with J gene TRBJ2-1; TRBD1 matches at 9 bases. This CDR3 spans 17 amino acids. CDR1 and CDR2 from the germline V gene are SEHNR and FQNEAQ (reference sequence). J was trimmed by 9 bases and V by 4 bases; bases with no gene match: 16. In DNA form, the CDR3 reads TGTGCCAGCAGCTCAGAATCCGGGACAGGGATCTGGGGTGAGCAGTTCTTC. Translation: CASSSESGTGIWGEQFF. The entire variable domain, with the rest obtained from reference TRBV7-9 and TRBJ2-1, is as follows: DTGVSQNPRHKITKRGQNVTFRCDPISEHNRLYWYRQTLGQGPEFLTYFQNEAQLEKSRLLSDRFSAERPKGSFSTLEIQRTEQGDSAMYLCASSSESGTGIWGEQFFGPGTRLTVL.